This T cell receptor (beta chain) was recorded in a study of T cell responses to AZD1222 COVID-19 vaccine. The CDR3 is 16 residues long. Germline CDR1 LNHDA, CDR2 SQIVND (reference sequence). J gave up 9 bases and V 5 bases, and 9 bases lay outside the gene matches. Sequencing used immunoSEQ multiplex PCR; TCRdb keeps in-frame clones, though not all of them. The sample carries about 130,000 clones, around 90% recorded once. Sequencing was performed on peripheral blood, taken on day 0 of AZD1222 vaccination. The rearrangement joins TRBV19 to TRBJ1-6; TRBD1 aligns across 11 bases. The TCR was taken from an adult in good health. The CDR3 DNA reads TGTGCCAGTAGTGCCGGGACAGGGGGTTTTGGTTCACCCCTCCACTTT. This sequence encodes CASSAGTGGFGSPLHF.